Listed below are T cell receptor beta chains from one sample, sequenced in a study of T cell clones after liver transplantation. Produced via immunoSEQ multiplex PCR; TCRdb's table is partial and in-frame only. The profile shows under 130,000 clones, approximately 79% of them singletons. This sample comprised CD4+ T cells from blood, obtained 45 to 50 months after liver transplant. The origin of the receptors is a human patient who received a liver transplant. Some T cells may be the graft donor's. CDR3s include the opening cysteine and the closing phenylalanine or tryptophan. The D gene is left open where the match is weak. A row's size may be missing; if present it is once, few, many or a size class.

j_call: TRBJ1-5
d_call: TRBD1
clone_size: NA
v_call: TRBV18
cdr3_nt: TGTGCCAGCTCACCTGGACAGGGGAGGCAGCCCCAGCATTTT
cdr3_aa: CASSPGQGRQPQHF

j_call: TRBJ2-1
d_call: TRBD2
clone_size: once
v_call: TRBV11-3
cdr3_nt: TGTGCCAGCAGCCACGGACTAGCGGGAGGGCCGAATGAGCAGTTCTTC
cdr3_aa: CASSHGLAGGPNEQFF

j_call: TRBJ2-1
d_call: NA
clone_size: NA
v_call: TRBV27
cdr3_nt: TGTGCCAGCAGTTTCTCTGGGACGGATTCAGGTTTTCTTGGTGAGCAGTTCTTC
cdr3_aa: CASSFSGTDSGFLGEQFF

j_call: TRBJ2-7
d_call: TRBD1
clone_size: NA
v_call: TRBV6-1
cdr3_nt: TGTGCCAGCGGAGTTCCCGGGACAGGGTTCTACGAGCAGTACTTC
cdr3_aa: CASGVPGTGFYEQYF

j_call: TRBJ1-2
d_call: TRBD1
clone_size: NA
v_call: TRBV7-8
cdr3_nt: TGTGCCAGCAGCTTAGAGGGGACAGGTCGGGGCTACACCTTC
cdr3_aa: CASSLEGTGRGYTF

j_call: TRBJ2-6
d_call: NA
clone_size: NA
v_call: TRBV4-1
cdr3_nt: TGCGCCAGCAGCCACAGTCTGGGGCAGTCTGGGGCCAACGTCCTGACTTTC
cdr3_aa: CASSHSLGQSGANVLTF

j_call: TRBJ2-2
d_call: TRBD1
clone_size: once
v_call: TRBV2
cdr3_nt: TGTGCCAGTCAAACAGGGGCATTCACCGGGGAGCTGTTTTTT
cdr3_aa: CASQTGAFTGELFF

j_call: TRBJ1-4
d_call: NA
clone_size: NA
v_call: TRBV10-3
cdr3_nt: TGTGCCATCAGTTCGACAGCAACTAATGAAAAACTGTTTTTT
cdr3_aa: CAISSTATNEKLFF

j_call: TRBJ2-1
d_call: TRBD2
clone_size: NA
v_call: TRBV19
cdr3_nt: TGTGCCAGTAGTCCACGCCTGACTAGCGGGGGACTCAATGAGCAGTTCTTC
cdr3_aa: CASSPRLTSGGLNEQFF

j_call: TRBJ1-1
d_call: NA
clone_size: NA
v_call: TRBV5-1
cdr3_nt: TGCGCCAGCAGCCGCCCGGGGACCGGGGGGCACACTGAAGCTTTCTTT
cdr3_aa: CASSRPGTGGHTEAFF

j_call: TRBJ2-3
d_call: NA
clone_size: NA
v_call: TRBV14
cdr3_nt: TGTGCCAGCAGCCAAGATCTCATCCAGGAGACGCAGTATTTT
cdr3_aa: CASSQDLIQETQYF

j_call: TRBJ2-3
d_call: TRBD1
clone_size: NA
v_call: TRBV6-5
cdr3_nt: TGTGCCAGCAGTTACTTGAGGGGGCAGGCAGATACGCAGTATTTT
cdr3_aa: CASSYLRGQADTQYF

j_call: TRBJ2-7
d_call: NA
clone_size: NA
v_call: TRBV7-2
cdr3_nt: TGTGCCAGCAGCTCTAGGGGCCGACAGGCCTACGAGCAGTACTTC
cdr3_aa: CASSSRGRQAYEQYF

j_call: TRBJ2-7
d_call: NA
clone_size: NA
v_call: TRBV27
cdr3_nt: TGTGCCAGCAGTCCTGTTTTACGCCCCTACGAGCAGTACTTC
cdr3_aa: CASSPVLRPYEQYF

j_call: TRBJ2-1
d_call: NA
clone_size: NA
v_call: TRBV11-3
cdr3_nt: TGTGCCAGCAGCCGCGGAGGGGGCGGAAATGAGCAGTTCTTC
cdr3_aa: CASSRGGGGNEQFF

j_call: TRBJ2-1
d_call: NA
clone_size: few
v_call: TRBV27
cdr3_nt: TGTGCCAGCAGACAGAGGGCCACCTACAATGAGCAGTTCTTC
cdr3_aa: CASRQRATYNEQFF

j_call: TRBJ2-2
d_call: NA
clone_size: NA
v_call: TRBV29-1
cdr3_nt: TGCAGCGTTAAGCCTAAGGGTACCGGGGAGCTGTTTTTT
cdr3_aa: CSVKPKGTGELFF

j_call: TRBJ2-3
d_call: NA
clone_size: NA
v_call: TRBV5-1
cdr3_nt: TGCGCCAGCAGCTTGGGGGACACCACAGATACGCAGTATTTT
cdr3_aa: CASSLGDTTDTQYF

j_call: TRBJ2-2
d_call: TRBD1
clone_size: NA
v_call: TRBV2
cdr3_nt: TGTGCCAGCAGGGACAGGGTAGTGGCCGGGGAGCTGTTTTTT
cdr3_aa: CASRDRVVAGELFF

j_call: TRBJ2-1
d_call: TRBD2
clone_size: NA
v_call: TRBV11-3
cdr3_nt: TGTGCCAGCAGTCTAGGACGCGGGAGACCCGGGAATGAGCAGTTCTTC
cdr3_aa: CASSLGRGRPGNEQFF

j_call: TRBJ1-3
d_call: NA
clone_size: few
v_call: TRBV28
cdr3_nt: TGTGCCAGCTGGGGAGTGGGGGGCTCTGGAAACACCATATATTTT
cdr3_aa: CASWGVGGSGNTIYF

j_call: TRBJ1-5
d_call: NA
clone_size: NA
v_call: TRBV5-6
cdr3_nt: TGTGCCAGCAGCTCGTTTGGCAGGGGACCTCAGCCCCAGCATTTT
cdr3_aa: CASSSFGRGPQPQHF

j_call: TRBJ1-4
d_call: TRBD1
clone_size: NA
v_call: TRBV7-9
cdr3_nt: TGTGCCAGCACCCAAGGAGGGGGCGCGCCCAAACTGTTTTTT
cdr3_aa: CASTQGGGAPKLFF

j_call: TRBJ1-2
d_call: NA
clone_size: NA
v_call: TRBV12-1
cdr3_nt: TGTGCCAGCAGCTTTGGGGACAGGGTCCACCTAGGCTATGGCTACACCTTC
cdr3_aa: CASSFGDRVHLGYGYTF

j_call: TRBJ2-1
d_call: NA
clone_size: NA
v_call: TRBV20-1
cdr3_nt: TGCAGTGCTAGGGACCCCCCTGAGCAGTTCTTC
cdr3_aa: CSARDPPEQFF